This T cell receptor (beta chain) was found in a study of cytomegalovirus exposure and HLA in healthy donors. The protocol was immunoSEQ multiplex PCR, while the TCRdb copy is restricted to in-frame clones and leaves out a portion. The profile covers about 180,000 clones, with approximately 87% appearing a single time and roughly 1.4% taken by the ten largest. Study results and caveats: In a later analysis, first-cohort TCR clusters were found to tend to co-occur in the 95 to 150 validation repertoires. Associated with cytomegalovirus, according to the listing, were about 160 TCR beta chains. Among TCR sequences, most were rare, though some public TCRs appeared in many donors.

In this sample, this clone turned up a few times. Its antigen is currently unknown. The donors formed part of the roughly 110-subject validation cohort, distinct from the approximately 670-subject first cohort. This CDR3 is built from 11 residues. Germline V gene sequence: CDR1 DFQATT, CDR2 SNEGSKA (reference sequence). Trimming cost V 5 bases and J 7 bases, with 10 bases left between them. Material for sequencing was PBMCs. The receptor was isolated from a woman under 40 in good health and CMV-seronegative. The chain recombines TRBV20-1 with TRBJ2-3; D remains ambiguous. CDR3 in amino acids: CSASPTNTQYF. The CDR3 DNA sequence: TGCAGTGCTTCCCCAACAAATACGCAGTATTTT.